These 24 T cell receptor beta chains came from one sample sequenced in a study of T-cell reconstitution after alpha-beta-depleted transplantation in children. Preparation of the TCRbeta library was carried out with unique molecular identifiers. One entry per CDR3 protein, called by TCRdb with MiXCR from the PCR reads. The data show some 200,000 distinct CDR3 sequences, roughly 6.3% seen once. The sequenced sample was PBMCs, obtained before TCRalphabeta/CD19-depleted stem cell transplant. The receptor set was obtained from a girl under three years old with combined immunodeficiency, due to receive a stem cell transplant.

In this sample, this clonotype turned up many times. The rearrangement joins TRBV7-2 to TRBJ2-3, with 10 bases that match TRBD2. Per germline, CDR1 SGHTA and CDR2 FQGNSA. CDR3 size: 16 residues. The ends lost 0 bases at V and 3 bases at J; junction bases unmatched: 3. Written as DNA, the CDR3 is TGTGCCAGCAGCTTAGCGCTAGCGGGGGTTACAGATACGCAGTATTTT. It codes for CASSLALAGVTDTQYF.

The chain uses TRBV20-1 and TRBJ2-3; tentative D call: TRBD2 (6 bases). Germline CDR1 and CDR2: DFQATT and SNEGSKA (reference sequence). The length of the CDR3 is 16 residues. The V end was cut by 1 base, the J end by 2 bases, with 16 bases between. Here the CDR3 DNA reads TGCAGTGCTAGAGCCGGGGCGGGACCCCTCACAGATACGCAGTATTTT. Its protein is CSARAGAGPLTDTQYF.

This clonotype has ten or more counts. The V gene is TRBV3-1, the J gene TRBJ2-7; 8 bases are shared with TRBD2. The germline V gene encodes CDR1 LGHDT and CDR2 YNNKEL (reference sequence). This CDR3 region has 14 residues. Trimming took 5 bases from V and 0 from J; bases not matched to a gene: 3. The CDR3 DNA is TGTGCCAGCAGCTCGACTAGCGTCTCCTACGAGCAGTACTTC. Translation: CASSSTSVSYEQYF.

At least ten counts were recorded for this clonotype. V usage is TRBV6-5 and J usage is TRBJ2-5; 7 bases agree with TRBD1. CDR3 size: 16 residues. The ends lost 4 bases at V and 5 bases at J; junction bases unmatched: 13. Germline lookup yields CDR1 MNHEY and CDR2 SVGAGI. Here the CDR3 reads CASSSPRRQGRETQYF. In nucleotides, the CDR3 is TGTGCCAGCAGTTCCCCCCGGAGACAGGGAAGGGAGACCCAGTACTTC.

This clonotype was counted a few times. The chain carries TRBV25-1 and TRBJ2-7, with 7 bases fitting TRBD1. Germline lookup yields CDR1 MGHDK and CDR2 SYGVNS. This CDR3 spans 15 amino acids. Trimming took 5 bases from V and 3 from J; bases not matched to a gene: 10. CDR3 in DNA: TGTGCCAGCAGTCCCTACCGGACAGGTCTCTACGAGCAGTACTTC. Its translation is CASSPYRTGLYEQYF.

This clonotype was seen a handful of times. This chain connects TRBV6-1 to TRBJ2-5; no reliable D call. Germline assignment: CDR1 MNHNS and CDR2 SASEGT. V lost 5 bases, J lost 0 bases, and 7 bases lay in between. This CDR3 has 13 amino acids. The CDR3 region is CASSLHNQETQYF. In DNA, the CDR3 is TGTGCCAGCAGTCTGCACAACCAAGAGACCCAGTACTTC.

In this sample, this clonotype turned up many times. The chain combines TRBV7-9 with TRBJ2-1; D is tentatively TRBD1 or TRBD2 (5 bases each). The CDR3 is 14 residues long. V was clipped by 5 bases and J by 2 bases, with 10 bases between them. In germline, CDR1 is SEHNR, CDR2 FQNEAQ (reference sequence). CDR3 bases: TGTGCCAGCAGCGGACCGGGACCCTACAATGAGCAGTTCTTC. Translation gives CASSGPGPYNEQFF.

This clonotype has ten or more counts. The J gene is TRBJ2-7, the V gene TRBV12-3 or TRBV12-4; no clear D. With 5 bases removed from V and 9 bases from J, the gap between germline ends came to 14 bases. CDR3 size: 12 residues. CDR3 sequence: CASSPGPSGQYF. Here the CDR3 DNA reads TGTGCCAGCAGTCCCGGACCCTCCGGGCAGTACTTC.

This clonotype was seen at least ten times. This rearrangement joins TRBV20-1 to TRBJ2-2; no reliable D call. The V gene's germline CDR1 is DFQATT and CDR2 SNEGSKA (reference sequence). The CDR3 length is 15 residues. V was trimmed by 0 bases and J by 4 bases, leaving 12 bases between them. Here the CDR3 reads CSARDHGTGTGELFF. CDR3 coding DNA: TGCAGTGCTAGAGATCATGGAACGGGCACCGGGGAGCTGTTTTTT.

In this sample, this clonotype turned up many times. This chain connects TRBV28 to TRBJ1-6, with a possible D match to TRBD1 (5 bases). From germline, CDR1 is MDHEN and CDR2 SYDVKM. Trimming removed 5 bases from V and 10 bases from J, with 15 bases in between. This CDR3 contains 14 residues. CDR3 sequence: CASSASGRGSPLHF. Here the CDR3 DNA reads TGTGCCAGCAGTGCCTCAGGGAGAGGGTCACCCCTCCACTTT.

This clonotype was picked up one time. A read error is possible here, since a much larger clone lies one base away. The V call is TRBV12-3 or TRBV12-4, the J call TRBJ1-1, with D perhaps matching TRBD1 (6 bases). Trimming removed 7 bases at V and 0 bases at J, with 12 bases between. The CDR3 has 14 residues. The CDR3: CASTKGEVNTEAFF. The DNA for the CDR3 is TGTGCCAGCACCAAGGGGGAAGTGAACACTGAAGCTTTCTTT.

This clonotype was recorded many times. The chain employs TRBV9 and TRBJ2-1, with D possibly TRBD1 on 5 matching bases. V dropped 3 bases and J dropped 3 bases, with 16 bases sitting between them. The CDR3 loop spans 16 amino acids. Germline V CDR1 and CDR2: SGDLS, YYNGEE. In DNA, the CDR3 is TGTGCCAGCAGCGCCGAAAATCAGGGCTACTACAATGAGCAGTTCTTC. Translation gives CASSAENQGYYNEQFF.

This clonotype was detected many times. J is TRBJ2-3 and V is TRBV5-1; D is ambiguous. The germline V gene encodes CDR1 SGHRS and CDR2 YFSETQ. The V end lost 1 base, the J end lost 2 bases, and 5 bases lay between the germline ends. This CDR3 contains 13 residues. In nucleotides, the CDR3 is TGCGCCAGCAGCTTGTCGGACACAGATACGCAGTATTTT. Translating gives CASSLSDTDTQYF. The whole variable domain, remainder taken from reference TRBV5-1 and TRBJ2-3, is KAGVTQTPRYLIKTRGQQVTLSCSPISGHRSVSWYQQTPGQGLQFLFEYFSETQRNKGNFPGRFSGRQFSNSRSEMNVSTLELGDSALYLCASSLSDTDTQYFGPGTRLTVL.

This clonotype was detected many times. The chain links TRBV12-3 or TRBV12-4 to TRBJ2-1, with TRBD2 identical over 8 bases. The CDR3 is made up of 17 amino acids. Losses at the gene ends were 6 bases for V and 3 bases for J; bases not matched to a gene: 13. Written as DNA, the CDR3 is TGTGCCAGCAGCCCCATTAGCGGCGGGGGGTACTACAATGAGCAGTTCTTC. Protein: CASSPISGGGYYNEQFF.

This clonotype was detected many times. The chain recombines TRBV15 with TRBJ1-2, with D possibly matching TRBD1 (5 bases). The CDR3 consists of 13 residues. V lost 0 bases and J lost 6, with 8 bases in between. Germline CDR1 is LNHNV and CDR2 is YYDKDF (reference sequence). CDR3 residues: CATSRDRGDGYTF. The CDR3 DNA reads TGTGCCACCAGCAGAGATCGGGGCGATGGCTACACCTTC.

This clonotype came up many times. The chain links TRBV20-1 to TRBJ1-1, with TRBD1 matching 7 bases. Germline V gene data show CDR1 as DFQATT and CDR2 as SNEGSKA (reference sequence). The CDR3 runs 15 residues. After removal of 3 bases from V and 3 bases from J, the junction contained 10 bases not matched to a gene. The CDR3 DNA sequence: TGCAGTGCTAGCCCTTTCGACAGGGACGACACTGAAGCTTTCTTT. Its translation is CSASPFDRDDTEAFF.

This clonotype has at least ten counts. DNA of the CDR3: TGTGCCAGCAGTTCTATGACAGGGACCCTTTACAATGAGCAGTTCTTC. Protein product: CASSSMTGTLYNEQFF. The V gene is TRBV6-5, the J gene TRBJ2-1; 7 nucleotides match TRBD1. CDR3 length: 16 residues. Looked up from germline, CDR1 is MNHEY and CDR2 is SVGAGI. Unmatched junction bases numbered 10, after V lost 4 bases and J lost 4 bases.

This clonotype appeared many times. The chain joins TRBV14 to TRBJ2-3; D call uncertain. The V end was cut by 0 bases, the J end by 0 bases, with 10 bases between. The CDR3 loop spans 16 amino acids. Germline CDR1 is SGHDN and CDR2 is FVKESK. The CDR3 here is CASSQDLKQSTDTQYF. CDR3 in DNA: TGTGCCAGCAGCCAAGATCTAAAGCAGAGCACAGATACGCAGTATTTT.

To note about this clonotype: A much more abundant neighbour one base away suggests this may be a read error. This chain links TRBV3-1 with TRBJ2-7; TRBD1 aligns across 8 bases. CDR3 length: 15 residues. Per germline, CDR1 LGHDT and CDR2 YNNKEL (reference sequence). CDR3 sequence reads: CASSQAPTGVYEQCF. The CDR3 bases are TGTGCCAGCAGCCAAGCCCCGACAGGGGTCTACGAGCAGTGCTTC.

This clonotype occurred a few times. CDR3 nucleotides: TGCAGTGCTAATACTCGACCAGCCACCAACCAAGAGACCCAGTACTTC. Translated, it gives CSANTRPATNQETQYF. V usage is TRBV20-1 and J usage is TRBJ2-5; D is ambiguous. The CDR3 totals 16 residues. Per the germline V gene, CDR1 is DFQATT and CDR2 is SNEGSKA (reference sequence). V lost 4 bases and J lost 0, with 18 bases in between.

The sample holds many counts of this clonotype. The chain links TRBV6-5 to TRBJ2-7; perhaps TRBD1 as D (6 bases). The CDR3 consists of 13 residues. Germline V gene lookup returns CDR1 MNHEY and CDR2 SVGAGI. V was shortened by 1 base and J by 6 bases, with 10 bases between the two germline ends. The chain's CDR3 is CASSYLTGSEQYF. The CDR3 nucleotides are TGTGCCAGCAGTTACTTGACAGGTTCCGAGCAGTACTTC.

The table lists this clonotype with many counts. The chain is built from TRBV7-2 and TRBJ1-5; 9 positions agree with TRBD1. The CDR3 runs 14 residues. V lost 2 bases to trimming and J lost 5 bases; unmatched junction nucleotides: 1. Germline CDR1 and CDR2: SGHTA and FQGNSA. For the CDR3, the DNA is TGTGCCAGCAGCTTACGGACAGGGGATCAGCCCCAGCATTTT. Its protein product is CASSLRTGDQPQHF.

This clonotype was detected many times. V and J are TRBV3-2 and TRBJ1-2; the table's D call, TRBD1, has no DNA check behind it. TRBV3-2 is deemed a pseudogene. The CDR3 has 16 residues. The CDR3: CASSYGTAQNNYGYTF. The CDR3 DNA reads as TGTGCCAGCAGCTATGGGACAGCCCAAAATAACTATGGCTACACCTTC.

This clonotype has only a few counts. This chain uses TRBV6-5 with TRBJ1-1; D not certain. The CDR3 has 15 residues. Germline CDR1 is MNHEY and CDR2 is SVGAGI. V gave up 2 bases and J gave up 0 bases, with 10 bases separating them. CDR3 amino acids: CASSYPPSLNTEAFF. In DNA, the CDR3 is TGTGCCAGCAGTTACCCGCCAAGTCTGAACACTGAAGCTTTCTTT.